The rows below give T cell receptor beta chains drawn from one sample of a study of blood T cell repertoires in COVID-19. Sequencing used immunoSEQ multiplex PCR; TCRdb keeps in-frame clones, though not all of them. Found here are roughly 30,000 clones, around 85% of them singletons; the top ten hold about 14%. Sequenced material: peripheral blood. Receptors were obtained from a human donor with acute or convalescent COVID-19. The donor label of this sample is uncertain. Each CDR3 is given without its conserved first and last residue. The order of the fields is V gene, J gene, CDR3 protein.

TRBV11-3,TRBJ1-1,ASSLAGLGLGSGAF
TRBV5-4,TRBJ2-7,ASSQALGTTGAEQY
TRBV9,TRBJ2-5,ASSGSTGMETQY
TRBV6-5,TRBJ1-2,ASSLDSLNYGYT
TRBV29-1,TRBJ1-1,SHKQGGSTEAF
TRBV24-1,TRBJ2-3,ATSEAGANADTQY
TRBV7-2,TRBJ2-5,ASSNRVAGEETQY
TRBV6-2/TRBV6-3,TRBJ1-2,ASSVHGGNYGYT
TRBV4-2,TRBJ2-1,ASSQVGQVEQF
TRBV4-3,TRBJ1-2,ASKPGTGDNYGYT
TRBV6-6,TRBJ2-1,ASRSGLEAYNEQF
TRBV2,TRBJ1-1,ASTSTGGRDTEAF
TRBV6-5,TRBJ1-1,ASSYSRRVTEAF
TRBV9,TRBJ2-3,ASSVGPGRTDTQY
TRBV30,TRBJ2-7,AWRHYFGTSGRPYEQY
TRBV5-6,TRBJ1-2,ASSSSEVNYGYT
TRBV12-3/TRBV12-4,TRBJ1-2,ASSYTGGGYT
TRBV7-9,TRBJ2-5,ASSLDRDTSYQETQY
TRBV19,TRBJ2-6,ASTVSGANVLT
TRBV27,TRBJ2-5,ASSTWTEQETQY
TRBV2,TRBJ1-2,ASRSRTDLHGYT
TRBV12-3/TRBV12-4,TRBJ2-3,ASTAGFTDTQY
TRBV7-9,TRBJ2-5,ASLGLAEYGETQY
TRBV4-1,TRBJ2-1,ASSQGLMTSGYNEQF
TRBV5-1,TRBJ2-1,ASNQAGGIYNEQF
TRBV5-1,TRBJ1-1,ASSNDRNTEAF
TRBV19,TRBJ1-5,ASSFQESSQPQH